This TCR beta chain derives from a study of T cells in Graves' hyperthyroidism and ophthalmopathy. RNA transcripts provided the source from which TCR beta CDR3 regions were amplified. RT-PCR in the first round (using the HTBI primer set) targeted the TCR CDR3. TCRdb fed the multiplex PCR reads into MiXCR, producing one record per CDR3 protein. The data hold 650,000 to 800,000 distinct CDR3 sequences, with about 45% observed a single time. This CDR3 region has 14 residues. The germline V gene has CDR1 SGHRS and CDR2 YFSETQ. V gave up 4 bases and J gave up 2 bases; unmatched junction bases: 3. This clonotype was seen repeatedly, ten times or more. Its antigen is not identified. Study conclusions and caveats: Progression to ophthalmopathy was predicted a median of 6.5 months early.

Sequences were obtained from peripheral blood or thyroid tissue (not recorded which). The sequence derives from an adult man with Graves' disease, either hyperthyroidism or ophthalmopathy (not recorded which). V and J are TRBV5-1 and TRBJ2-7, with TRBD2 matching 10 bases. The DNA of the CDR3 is TGCGCCAGCAGCCCGAGCGGGAGGGCCTACGAGCAGTACTTC. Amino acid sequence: CASSPSGRAYEQYF.